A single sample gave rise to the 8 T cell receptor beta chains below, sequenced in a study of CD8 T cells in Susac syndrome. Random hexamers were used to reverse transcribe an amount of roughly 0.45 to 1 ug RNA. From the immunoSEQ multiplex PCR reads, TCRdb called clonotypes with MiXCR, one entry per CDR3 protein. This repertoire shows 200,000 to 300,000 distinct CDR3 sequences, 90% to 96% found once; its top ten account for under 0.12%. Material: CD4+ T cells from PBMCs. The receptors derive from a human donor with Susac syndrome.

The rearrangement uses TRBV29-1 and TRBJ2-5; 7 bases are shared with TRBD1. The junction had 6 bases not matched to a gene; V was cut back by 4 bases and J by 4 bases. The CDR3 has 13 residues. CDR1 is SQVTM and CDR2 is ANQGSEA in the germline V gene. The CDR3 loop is CSVARDSRETQYF. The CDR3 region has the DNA TGCAGCGTTGCCCGGGACAGCCGAGAGACCCAGTACTTC.

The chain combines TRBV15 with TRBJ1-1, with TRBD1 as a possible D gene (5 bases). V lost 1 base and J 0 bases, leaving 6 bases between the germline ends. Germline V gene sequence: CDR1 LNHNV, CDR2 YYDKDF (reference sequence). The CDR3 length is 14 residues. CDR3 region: CATSRATVNTEAFF. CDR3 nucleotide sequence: TGTGCCACCAGCAGAGCGACAGTGAACACTGAAGCTTTCTTT.

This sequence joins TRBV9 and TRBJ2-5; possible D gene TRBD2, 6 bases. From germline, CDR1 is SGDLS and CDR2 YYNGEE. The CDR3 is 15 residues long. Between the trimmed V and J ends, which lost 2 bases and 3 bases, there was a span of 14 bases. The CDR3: CASSVAGSGEETQYF. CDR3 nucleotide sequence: TGTGCCAGCAGCGTCGCCGGTAGCGGAGAAGAGACCCAGTACTTC.

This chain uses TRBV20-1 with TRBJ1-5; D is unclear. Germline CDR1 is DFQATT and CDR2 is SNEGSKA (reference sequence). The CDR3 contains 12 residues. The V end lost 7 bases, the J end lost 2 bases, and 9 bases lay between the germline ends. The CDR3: CSVLDRNQPQHF. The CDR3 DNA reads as TGCAGTGTTCTCGATCGCAATCAGCCCCAGCATTTT.

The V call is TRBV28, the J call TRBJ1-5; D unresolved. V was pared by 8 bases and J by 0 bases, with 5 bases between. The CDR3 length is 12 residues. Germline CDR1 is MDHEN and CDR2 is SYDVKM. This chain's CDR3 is CASFSSNQPQHF. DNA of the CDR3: TGTGCCAGCTTCAGTAGCAATCAGCCCCAGCATTTT.

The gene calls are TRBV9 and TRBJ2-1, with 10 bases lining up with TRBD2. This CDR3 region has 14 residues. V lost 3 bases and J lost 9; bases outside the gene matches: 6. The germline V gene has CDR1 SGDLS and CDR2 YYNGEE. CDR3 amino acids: CASSASGSGSEQFF. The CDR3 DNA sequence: TGTGCCAGCAGCGCTAGCGGGAGTGGGAGTGAGCAGTTCTTC.

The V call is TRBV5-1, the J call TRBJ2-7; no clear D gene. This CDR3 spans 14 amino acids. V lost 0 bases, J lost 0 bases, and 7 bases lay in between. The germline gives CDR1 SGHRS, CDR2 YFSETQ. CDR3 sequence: CASSLEVSSYEQYF. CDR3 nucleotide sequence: TGCGCCAGCAGCTTGGAGGTAAGCTCCTACGAGCAGTACTTC.

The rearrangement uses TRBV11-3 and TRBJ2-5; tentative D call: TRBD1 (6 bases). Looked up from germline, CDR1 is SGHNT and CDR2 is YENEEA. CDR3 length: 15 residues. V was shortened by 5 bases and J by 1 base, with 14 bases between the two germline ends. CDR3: CASSKYRDIQETQYF. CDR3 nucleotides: TGTGCCAGCAGCAAGTACCGGGACATCCAAGAGACCCAGTACTTC.